This T cell receptor (beta chain) stems from a study of CD8 T cells in ankylosing spondylitis. TCRdb fed the 5' RACE reads into MiXCR, producing one record per CDR3 protein. Here the sample spans approximately 250,000 distinct CDR3 sequences, approximately 8.4% being singletons. Study-wide points: Previously reported in reactive arthritis synovial fluid and blood were some of the motif variants. There was reportedly significant enrichment of clones that were disease-linked in matched ankylosing spondylitis synovial fluid. Several highly homologous variants made up a TCR beta motif, and this motif appeared characteristic of ankylosing spondylitis blood.

Trimming cost V 2 bases and J 9 bases, with 17 bases left between them. The CDR3 length is 15 residues. Per the germline V gene, CDR1 is SGHTA and CDR2 is FQGNSA. Notes on this clonotype: No antigen is known for it.

This receptor was identified in a female donor with ankylosing spondylitis or in good health (not recorded which). Sequenced sample: blood, either unsorted or a sorted T cell fraction (not recorded which). V and J are TRBV7-2 and TRBJ2-4, with D tentatively TRBD1 (6 bases). The CDR3 DNA sequence: TGTGCCAGCAGCTTAAGTGTCAGGGGCGGACGCATTCAGTACTTC. This translates into CASSLSVRGGRIQYF.